The 27 T cell receptor beta chains below come from one sample, sequenced in a study of CD8+CD57+ T cells in acquired aplastic anemia. The TCR beta profiling, which covered VDJ combination and CDR3 sequence, was carried out using genomic DNA as the template. TCRdb passed the reads through MiXCR, listing each CDR3 protein once. Of about 190,000 distinct CDR3 sequences listed, less than 65% are singletons. Material for sequencing was sorted CD4+, CD8+, or CD8+CD57+ T cells (not recorded which) from PBMCs. The source is a human donor in good health, serving as a control.

This clonotype was observed once. The V gene is TRBV7-2, the J gene TRBJ2-1, with a weak D call TRBD2 (6 bases). CDR1 is SGHTA and CDR2 is FQGNSA in the germline V gene. CDR3 length equals 18 residues. The V gene lost 7 bases and the J gene lost 3 bases, with 25 bases spanning the gap. In DNA, the CDR3 is TGTGCCAGCACCCAAAATGCGCAGACTCTAGCGCTCTACAATGAGCAGTTCTTC. Amino acids: CASTQNAQTLALYNEQFF.

This clonotype showed up many times. This rearrangement joins TRBV7-8 to TRBJ2-7; 7 nucleotides agree with TRBD1. V gave up 1 base and J gave up 7 bases; unmatched junction bases: 25. Germline V gives CDR1 SGHVS, CDR2 FQNEAQ. This CDR3 region has 20 residues. The CDR3 reads CASSLDRLYRGSGSGREQYF. Here the CDR3 DNA reads TGTGCCAGCAGCTTAGACCGGTTATACAGGGGTTCGGGGTCCGGAAGGGAGCAGTACTTC.

This clonotype has ten or more counts. For the CDR3, the DNA is TGTGCCAGCAGCCCTATGTTGGGGGACACTGAAGCTTTCTTT. Its translation: CASSPMLGDTEAFF. The rearrangement joins TRBV28 to TRBJ1-1, with D possibly TRBD1 on 5 matching bases. The CDR3 is made up of 14 amino acids. Germline V gene lookup returns CDR1 MDHEN and CDR2 SYDVKM. With 6 bases removed from V and 3 bases from J, the gap between germline ends came to 14 bases.

The chain joins TRBV7-8 to TRBJ2-7; possible D gene TRBD2, 6 bases. The ends were cut back, 2 bases at V and 8 bases at J, with 13 bases in the middle. This CDR3 spans 13 amino acids. The V gene's germline CDR1 is SGHVS and CDR2 FQNEAQ. Here the CDR3 reads CASSLPGRDKQYF. The CDR3 DNA is TGTGCCAGCAGCTTACCCGGGAGAGACAAGCAGTACTTC.

The chain combines TRBV24-1 with TRBJ2-5, with no clear D. Germline V gene sequence: CDR1 KGHDR, CDR2 SFDVKD. The CDR3 has 11 amino acids. Trimming left V 1 base short and J 5 bases short, with 1 base between. CDR3 nucleotide sequence: TGTGCCACCAGTGATTTTGAGACCCAGTACTTC. Translation gives CATSDFETQYF.

The V and J genes are TRBV12-3 or TRBV12-4 and TRBJ2-6, with D unclear. V lost 9 bases to trimming and J lost 2 bases, with 5 bases between them. This CDR3 is built from 12 residues. CDR3 DNA sequence: TGTGCCAGGGTAGCTGGGGCCAACGTCCTGACTTTC. Protein: CARVAGANVLTF.

This clonotype showed up many times. The junction does not match germline at one end; this may be a read error. The rearrangement links TRBV20-1 to TRBJ1-3, with D possibly TRBD1 on 6 matching bases. The CDR3 extends over 15 amino acids. The germline V gene has CDR1 DFQATT and CDR2 SNEGSKA (reference sequence). The CDR3 loop is CSAGDGGLSENTIYF. CDR3 coding DNA: TGCAGTGCGGGAGACGGGGGGCTCTCTGAAAACACCATATATTTT.

This clonotype was counted once. The genes are TRBV7-4 and TRBJ1-2, with a possible D match to TRBD1 (5 bases). This CDR3 is 14 amino acids long. Germline CDR1 is SGHVT and CDR2 is SQSDAQ. V was trimmed by 1 base and J by 4 bases, leaving 10 bases between them. The CDR3 reads CASSLGQTSYGYTF. CDR3 nucleotide sequence: TGTGCCAGCAGCTTAGGACAGACTAGCTATGGCTACACCTTC.

J is TRBJ1-1 and V is TRBV12-3 or TRBV12-4; TRBD1 is a possible D gene (5 bases). The CDR3 is 13 amino acids. V was trimmed by 4 bases and J by 5 bases, leaving 11 bases between them. CDR3 sequence: CASSYQAGTEAFF. CDR3 DNA: TGTGCCAGCAGTTACCAGGCAGGGACTGAAGCTTTCTTT.

The chain joins TRBV5-6 to TRBJ2-7; D is possibly TRBD1 or TRBD2 (6 bases each). Trimming took off 6 bases at V and 4 bases at J, with 29 bases between the two ends. The CDR3 spans 18 residues. Germline V gene data show CDR1 as SGHDT and CDR2 as YYEEEE. CDR3 residues: CASIGGVLAPDRTYEQYF. Written as DNA, the CDR3 is TGTGCCAGCATCGGAGGGGTCTTGGCCCCGGACAGAACTTACGAGCAGTACTTC. Filled out from reference TRBV5-6 and TRBJ2-7, the complete variable domain reads DAGVTQSPTHLIKTRGQQVTLRCSPKSGHDTVSWYQQALGQGPQFIFQYYEEEERQRGNFPDRFSGHQFPNYSSELNVNALLLGDSALYLCASIGGVLAPDRTYEQYFGPGTRLTVT.

This rearrangement joins TRBV20-1 to TRBJ2-3; 10 nucleotides agree with TRBD1. Trimming cost V 5 bases and J 1 base; bases outside gene matches: 6. The CDR3 runs to 15 residues. Looked up from germline, CDR1 is DFQATT and CDR2 is SNEGSKA (reference sequence). The CDR3 coding sequence is TGCAGTGCTTCCTCCGGGACAGGGGGCACAGATACGCAGTATTTT. Translation gives CSASSGTGGTDTQYF.

This chain joins TRBV5-1 and TRBJ2-7; tentative D call: TRBD2 (5 bases). The germline gives CDR1 SGHRS, CDR2 YFSETQ. The V end was cut by 5 bases, the J end by 1 base, with 10 bases between. This CDR3 is built from 13 residues. CDR3 residues: CASRMSGSYEQYF. In nucleotides, the CDR3 is TGCGCCAGCAGGATGAGCGGTTCCTACGAGCAGTACTTC.

The V call is TRBV24-1, the J call TRBJ2-5; 14 bases align to TRBD2. CDR3 length: 16 residues. The ends lost 3 bases at V and 5 bases at J; junction bases unmatched: 4. Germline CDR1 and CDR2: KGHDR and SFDVKD. CDR3 nucleotide sequence: TGTGCCACCAGTGATCCCGGGACTAGCGGGGGTGAGACCCAGTACTTC. It is translated as CATSDPGTSGGETQYF.

The chain links TRBV6-5 to TRBJ1-2, with no clear D. Germline V gene sequence: CDR1 MNHEY, CDR2 SVGAGI. The V and J ends lost 7 bases and 8 bases respectively, with 17 bases between them. This CDR3 contains 13 residues. The CDR3 sequence is CASKTSGSYGYTF. The CDR3, as DNA: TGTGCCAGCAAGACGAGTGGATCGTACGGCTACACCTTC.

This clonotype was counted between two and nine times. CDR3 DNA sequence: TGTGCCATCAGGCCCGGGACAGGGGATCGCTACGAGCAGTACTTC. Amino acid sequence: CAIRPGTGDRYEQYF. The V gene is TRBV10-3, the J gene TRBJ2-7, with 10 bases identical to TRBD1. The CDR3 extends over 15 amino acids. V lost 6 bases and J lost 3; bases outside the gene matches: 8. Germline loops: CDR1 ENHRY, CDR2 SYGVKD.

This clonotype appeared many times. The rearrangement joins TRBV19 to TRBJ1-2, with D tentatively TRBD1 (5 bases). CDR3 length: 13 residues. V shed 7 bases and J shed 4 bases, with 13 bases lying between them. CDR1 and CDR2 (germline): LNHDA, SQIVND (reference sequence). CDR3 residues: CASNRAGTYGYTF. In nucleotides, the CDR3 is TGTGCCAGTAACCGCGCGGGGACCTATGGCTACACCTTC.

The rearrangement joins TRBV24-1 to TRBJ2-5; 8 nucleotides line up with TRBD1. Losses at the gene ends were 4 bases for V and 5 bases for J; bases not matched to a gene: 5. Germline V gene lookup returns CDR1 KGHDR and CDR2 SFDVKD. The CDR3 is 14 amino acids. For the CDR3, the DNA is TGTGCCACCAGTGACCTCCGGGACAGGGAGACCCAGTACTTC. Protein product: CATSDLRDRETQYF.

This clonotype was found many times. The chain carries TRBV25-1 and TRBJ1-1; D gene uncertain. The germline gives CDR1 MGHDK, CDR2 SYGVNS. The V gene lost 7 bases and the J gene lost 1 base, with 13 bases spanning the gap. There are 14 residues in the CDR3. CDR3 sequence reads: CASNADLGNTEAFF. The CDR3 nucleotides are TGTGCCAGCAACGCAGACCTTGGGAACACTGAAGCTTTCTTT.

This chain connects TRBV2 to TRBJ1-5; D is unresolved. The CDR3 length is 13 residues. The V end lost 5 bases, the J end lost 2 bases, and 7 bases lay between the germline ends. Germline V gives CDR1 SNHLY, CDR2 FYNNEI. The CDR3 sequence is CASSNDGNQPQHF. The CDR3 DNA is TGTGCCAGCAGTAACGATGGCAATCAGCCCCAGCATTTT.

The chain carries TRBV5-4 and TRBJ1-1; D is possibly TRBD1 (6 bases). Germline-derived CDR1 and CDR2 are SGHNT and YYREEE (reference sequence). CDR3 length: 15 residues. V was cut by 0 bases and J by 3 bases, with 12 bases left in between. The DNA of the CDR3 is TGTGCCAGCAGCTTGGTTGGGGGCGCGGACACTGAAGCTTTCTTT. Its translation: CASSLVGGADTEAFF. Full variable domain (rest looked up from reference TRBV5-4 and TRBJ1-1): ETGVTQSPTHLIKTRGQQVTLRCSSQSGHNTVSWYQQALGQGPQFIFQYYREEENGRGNFPPRFSGLQFPNYSSELNVNALELDDSALYLCASSLVGGADTEAFFGQGTRLTVV.

The rearrangement uses TRBV10-2 and TRBJ2-7, with 7 bases lining up with TRBD1. CDR1 WSHSY and CDR2 SAAADI come from the germline V gene. The V gene end was trimmed by 7 bases and the J gene end by 6 bases; junction bases not matched to a gene: 9. The CDR3 spans 13 residues. CDR3 in amino acids: CASTSTGNSEQYF. The CDR3 nucleotides are TGCGCCAGCACCTCGACAGGGAATAGCGAGCAGTACTTC.

Concerning this clonotype itself: Being one base from a much bigger clone, this may be a read error. Likely a read error: the CDR3 ends without its conserved phenylalanine or tryptophan. The chain combines TRBV2 with TRBJ1-1; 9 nucleotides align to TRBD1. This CDR3 region has 15 residues. CDR1 is SNHLY and CDR2 is FYNNEI in the germline V gene. V lost 4 bases and J lost 5; bases outside the gene matches: 8. CDR3: CASSGRQGGETEAFS. As DNA, the CDR3 is TGTGCCAGCAGTGGGAGACAGGGGGGGGAGACTGAAGCTTTCTCT.

CDR3 coding DNA: TGTGCCAGCAATCTCGACAGTTACAATCAGCCCCAGCATTTT. It specifies CASNLDSYNQPQHF. V and J are TRBV12-3 or TRBV12-4 and TRBJ1-5; possible D gene TRBD1, 5 bases. The V gene lost 7 bases and the J gene lost 3 bases, with 13 bases spanning the gap. There are 14 residues in the CDR3.

The chain employs TRBV18 and TRBJ2-2; TRBD1 matches at 9 bases. The CDR3 extends over 14 amino acids. The germline CDR1 and CDR2 sequences are KGHSH and LQKENI. With V trimmed by 6 bases and J by 9 bases, 8 bases remained unmatched. The CDR3 spells CASSTGQGGRELFF. Written as DNA, the CDR3 is TGTGCCAGCTCGACGGGACAGGGCGGCCGGGAGCTGTTTTTT.

Many counts were recorded for this clonotype. This sequence joins TRBV12-3 or TRBV12-4 and TRBJ1-6; TRBD1 might be the D (5 bases). This CDR3 contains 13 residues. Trimming removed 5 bases from V and 7 bases from J, with 9 bases in between. The CDR3 coding sequence is TGTGCCAGCAGTGCCTACAGGAATTCACCCCTCCACTTT. Residues: CASSAYRNSPLHF.

The sample holds a few counts of this clonotype. The J gene is TRBJ2-2, the V gene TRBV12-3 or TRBV12-4; 9 bases line up with TRBD1. J was trimmed by 4 bases and V by 6 bases; bases with no gene match: 6. The CDR3 has 15 amino acids. CDR3 amino acids: CASRGQGLFTGELFF. For the CDR3, the DNA is TGTGCCAGCAGGGGACAGGGACTGTTCACCGGGGAGCTGTTTTTT.

This chain uses TRBV7-2 with TRBJ2-7; D may be TRBD1 (5 bases). CDR1 is SGHTA, CDR2 FQGNSA, per germline. Trimming removed 2 bases at V and 5 bases at J, with 16 bases between. This CDR3 contains 15 residues. The CDR3 is CASSLRWAGPHEQYF. As DNA, the CDR3 is TGTGCCAGCAGCTTAAGGTGGGCAGGGCCCCACGAGCAGTACTTC.